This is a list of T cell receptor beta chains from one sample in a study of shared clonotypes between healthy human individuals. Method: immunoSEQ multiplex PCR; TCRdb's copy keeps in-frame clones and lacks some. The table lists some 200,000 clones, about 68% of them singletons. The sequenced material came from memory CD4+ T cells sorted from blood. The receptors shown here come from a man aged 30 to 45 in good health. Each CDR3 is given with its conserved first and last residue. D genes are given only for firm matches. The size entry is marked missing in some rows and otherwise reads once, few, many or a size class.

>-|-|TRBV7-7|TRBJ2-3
CASSSHSGDDWYTQYF
TGTGCCAGCAGCTCCCATTCTGGAGATGATTGGTATACGCAGTATTTT
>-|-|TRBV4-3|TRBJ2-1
CASSQEPGRWTYNEQFF
TGCGCCAGCAGCCAAGAACCAGGGAGATGGACCTACAATGAGCAGTTCTTC
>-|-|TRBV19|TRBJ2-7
CASRTGTATYEQYF
TGTGCCAGTAGAACCGGGACGGCAACCTACGAGCAGTACTTC
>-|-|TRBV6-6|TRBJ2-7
CASSRQGLYEQYF
TGTGCCAGCAGTCGACAGGGACTCTACGAGCAGTACTTC
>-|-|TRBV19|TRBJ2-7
CASSVGGPYEQYF
TGTGCCAGTAGCGTCGGAGGTCCCTACGAGCAGTACTTC
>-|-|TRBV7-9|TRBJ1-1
CASSLEQGGAFF
TGTGCCAGCAGCTTAGAACAGGGAGGAGCTTTCTTT
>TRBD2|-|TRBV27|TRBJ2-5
CASMEGGHQETQYF
TGTGCCAGCATGGAGGGAGGGCACCAAGAGACCCAGTACTTC
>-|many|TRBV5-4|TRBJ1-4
CASSRGVGEEKLFF
TGTGCCAGCAGCAGAGGGGTTGGTGAAGAAAAACTGTTTTTT
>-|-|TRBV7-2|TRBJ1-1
CASSQQMNTEAFF
TGTGCCAGCAGCCAGCAGATGAACACTGAAGCTTTCTTT
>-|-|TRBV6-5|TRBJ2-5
CASSYSQGQETQYF
TGTGCCAGCAGTTACTCCCAGGGTCAAGAGACCCAGTACTTC
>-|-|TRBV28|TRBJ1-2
CASSRYGYTF
TGTGCCAGCAGCCGCTATGGCTACACCTTC
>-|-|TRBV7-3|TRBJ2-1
CASSPTSFSEQFF
TGTGCCAGCAGCCCGACTAGTTTCTCTGAGCAGTTCTTC
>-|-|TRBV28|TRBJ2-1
CASRGYNEQFF
TGTGCCAGCAGGGGCTACAATGAGCAGTTCTTC
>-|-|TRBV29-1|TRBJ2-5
CSVNQGVETQYF
TGCAGCGTTAATCAAGGGGTCGAGACCCAGTACTTC
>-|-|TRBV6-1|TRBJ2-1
CASRGGTAYNEQFF
TGTGCCAGCAGGGGCGGGACCGCCTACAATGAGCAGTTCTTC
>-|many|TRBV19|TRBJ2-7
CASRQGHQVSYEQYF
TGTGCCAGTAGACAGGGACACCAAGTTTCCTACGAGCAGTACTTC
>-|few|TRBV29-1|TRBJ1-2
CSVEDKAFSRGNGYTF
TGCAGCGTTGAAGATAAGGCTTTTAGTCGGGGAAATGGCTACACCTTC
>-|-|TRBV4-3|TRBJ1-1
CASSQRLSGNTEAFF
TGCGCCAGCAGCCAACGTCTTTCTGGGAACACTGAAGCTTTCTTT